The 15 T cell receptor beta chains listed next were all sequenced from one sample in a study of tissue T cells after allogeneic stem cell transplantation. Generated by immunoSEQ multiplex PCR, the TCRdb table keeps only in-frame clones and is missing some. In the table there are about 50,000 clones, around 67% of which are singletons. Sequencing input: sorted cells pooled from one or two spleens. The receptors here all came from a pool of C57BL/6 mice in good health.

As concerns this clone: Any gene name here is a mouse gene name. The CDR3 goes on 1 residue after the read ends, and that part is filled in from the germline J gene. The chain has TRBV16 and TRBJ1-6, with D uncertain. TRBJ1-6 is known as an ORF, though its function is uncertain. CDR3 size: 13 residues. The V gene's germline CDR1 is SGHSA and CDR2 FRNQAP. V lost 1 base and J lost 4, with 2 bases in between. Incomplete CDR3 DNA: TGTGCAAGCAGCTTAGTTTATAATTCGCCCCTCTAC. This gives the protein CASSLVYNSPLY. The entire CDR3 reads CASSLVYNSPLYF.

About this clone itself: Gene names follow the mouse nomenclature. CDR3: CAWRRGLSAETLYF. The CDR3 bases that were read are TGTGCCTGGAGGCGGGGGCTTAGTGCAGAAACGCTGTAT. The V and J genes are TRBV31 and TRBJ2-3; D is perhaps TRBD1 or TRBD2 (6 bases each). With the read ending 1 residue before the CDR3 end, the germline J gene is used to fill in that end. Trimming took off 3 bases at V and 0 bases at J, with 10 bases between the two ends. Germline V gene data show CDR1 as GKSSPN and CDR2 as SITVG. This CDR3 contains 14 residues.

About this clone itself: Gene names are the mouse ones. The read terminates 1 residue ahead of where the CDR3 ends, so the germline J gene completes it. The chain combines TRBV12-2 with TRBJ2-1; D not resolved. Germline CDR1 is SGHLS and CDR2 is HYDKME. Trimming cost V 1 base and J 1 base, with 4 bases left between them. The CDR3 contains 13 residues. CDR3 bases read: TGTGCCAGCTCTCTGGAAAACTATGCTGAGCAGTTC. Amino acids: CASSLENYAEQF. The CDR3 as a whole reads CASSLENYAEQFF.

Regarding this clone: Any gene name here is a mouse gene name. The CDR3 end lies 1 residue beyond the end of the read and is filled in from the germline J gene. V gene TRBV29 combines with J gene TRBJ2-2; 11 nucleotides agree with TRBD1. The J segment lost 5 bases and the V segment lost 7 bases, leaving 9 bases of the junction unmatched. The CDR3 has 16 residues. Germline V gene lookup returns CDR1 MSHET and CDR2 SYDVDS. Partial CDR3 DNA: TGTGCTAGCACCCCCGGGACAGGGGGAAGGACCGGGCAGCTCTAC. Its protein product is CASTPGTGGRTGQLY. The entire CDR3 reads CASTPGTGGRTGQLYF.

As for this clone: Gene names and germline refer to mouse. CDR3 DNA (partial): TGTGCCAGCGGTGATGATTGGGGGGGCCGGGCTGAGCAGTTC. Translation: CASGDDWGGRAEQF. The whole CDR3 sequence is CASGDDWGGRAEQFF. The rearrangement joins TRBV13-2 to TRBJ2-1; 9 bases fit TRBD2. Sequencing ends 1 residue short of the CDR3 end; the germline J gene provides the rest. The ends lost 0 bases at V and 7 bases at J; junction bases unmatched: 5. This CDR3 has 15 residues. The germline CDR1 and CDR2 sequences are NNHNN and SYGAGS (reference sequence).

Turning to this clone: Gene names are mouse gene names. The read ends 1 residue early relative to the CDR3; the germline J gene fills the gap. The chain recombines TRBV1 with TRBJ2-4; D might be TRBD1 (5 bases). The CDR3 is 14 residues long. With 3 bases removed from V and 3 bases from J, the gap between germline ends came to 10 bases. In germline, CDR1 is NSQYPW, CDR2 LRSPGD (reference sequence). CDR3 DNA (partial): TGCACCTGCAGTGCCCCAGGGTGGCAAAACACCTTGTAC. Protein sequence: CTCSAPGWQNTLY. The CDR3 in full is CTCSAPGWQNTLYF.

This clone was counted between two and nine times. The genes are named according to mouse. The read ends 1 residue early relative to the CDR3; the germline J gene fills the gap. The chain joins TRBV31 to TRBJ2-7; 9 nucleotides line up with TRBD2. Germline trimming cut 0 bases from V and 3 bases from J; bases unmatched to any gene: 3. The CDR3 runs 14 residues. Germline V gives CDR1 GKSSPN, CDR2 SITVG. The CDR3 sequence is CAWSLGTGHYEQYF. The DNA read from the CDR3 is TGTGCCTGGAGTCTAGGGACTGGGCACTATGAACAGTAC.

As for this clone: Germline and genes here are mouse. The sequenced part of the CDR3 DNA is TGTGGTGCTAGGGGGGACAGGGGGCGCGACGAAAGATTATTT. It encodes CGARGDRGRDERLF. The entire CDR3 is CGARGDRGRDERLFF. The J gene is TRBJ1-4, the V gene TRBV20, with 12 nucleotides matching TRBD1. Read data end 1 residue before the CDR3 end; the end is taken from the germline J gene. CDR1 and CDR2 (germline): GFQATS, STVNSAI. This CDR3 has 15 residues. V lost 1 base, J lost 6 bases, and 3 bases stayed unmatched.

Comments on this clone: Gene names follow the mouse nomenclature. The read ends 1 residue shy of where the CDR3 ends; the end is completed using the germline J gene. This chain joins TRBV13-2 and TRBJ2-1; 7 nucleotides line up with TRBD1. Per the germline V gene, CDR1 is NNHNN and CDR2 is SYGAGS (reference sequence). The V and J ends lost 4 bases and 2 bases, in that order; junction bases with no gene match: 3. The CDR3 runs 14 residues. CDR3 in amino acids: CASGNTGDYAEQFF. Partial CDR3 DNA: TGTGCCAGCGGTAACACAGGGGACTATGCTGAGCAGTTC.

Remarks on this clone: Gene names follow the mouse nomenclature. The read comes to an end 1 residue before the CDR3 does, leaving the germline J gene to fill in the end. The rearrangement joins TRBV20 to TRBJ2-2; a possible D gene is TRBD2 (6 bases). Trimming cost V 2 bases and J 0 bases, with 10 bases left between them. This CDR3 is built from 15 residues. Germline V gene sequence: CDR1 GFQATS, CDR2 STVNSAI. The part of the CDR3 DNA that was read is TGTGGTGCTAGGAGGCTGGGGACAAACACCGGGCAGCTCTAC. Amino acid sequence: CGARRLGTNTGQLY. The complete CDR3 sequence is CGARRLGTNTGQLYF.

As for this clone: Gene names denote mouse genes. The CDR3 end is not reached by the read, which stops 1 residue before it; the germline J gene fills it in. The chain recombines TRBV19 with TRBJ1-1, with D possibly TRBD1 on 6 matching bases. V shed 2 bases and J shed 4 bases, with 12 bases lying between them. Per the germline V gene, CDR1 is FNHDT and CDR2 is SITEND (reference sequence). The CDR3 sequence is 14 residues long. The covered CDR3 bases are TGTGCCAGCAGTATGACGAGGGGGTTCACAGAAGTCTTC. It encodes CASSMTRGFTEVF. The complete CDR3 sequence is CASSMTRGFTEVFF.

For this clone: The genes are named according to mouse. The read gets to within 1 residue of the CDR3 end, and the germline J gene fills in the rest. The chain uses TRBV3 and TRBJ2-3; 14 nucleotides line up with TRBD2. Germline V lookup: CDR1 SNHLY, CDR2 FYNGKV (reference sequence). The CDR3 extends over 19 amino acids. V dropped 4 bases and J dropped 0; count of bases not matched to a gene: 9. The CDR3 here is CASSSSRDWGGASAETLYF. The CDR3 bases that were read are TGTGCCAGCAGCTCGTCCCGGGACTGGGGGGGCGCGAGTGCAGAAACGCTGTAT.

As concerns this clone: The gene names here belong to mouse. The CDR3 end is not reached by the read, which stops 1 residue before it; the germline J gene fills it in. V and J are TRBV4 and TRBJ2-5, with 14 bases fitting TRBD2. Germline V gives CDR1 LGHDT, CDR2 YNNKQL (reference sequence). The CDR3 extends over 16 amino acids. V gave up 5 bases and J gave up 6 bases; unmatched junction bases: 7. Here the CDR3 reads CASSEGLGGRADTQYF. The part of the CDR3 DNA that was read is TGTGCCAGCAGCGAGGGACTGGGGGGGCGCGCGGACACCCAGTAC.

As for this clone: Gene names are mouse gene names. The CDR3 extends 1 residue past the end of the read, so its final part is completed from the germline J gene. This chain uses TRBV16 with TRBJ2-5; 9 bases are a match to TRBD1. Germline CDR1 SGHSA, CDR2 FRNQAP. J lost 6 bases, V lost 1 base, and 2 bases had no gene match. The CDR3 extends over 14 amino acids. CDR3 residues: CASSLVDRGDTQYF. The CDR3 bases that were read are TGTGCAAGCAGCTTAGTTGACAGGGGGGACACCCAGTAC.

On this clone itself: Here the gene names and germline are mouse. From the germline J gene comes the end of the CDR3, since the read stops 1 residue before it. The chain recombines TRBV13-3 with TRBJ2-7; the match to TRBD2 covers 8 bases. This CDR3 is 14 amino acids long. The J segment lost 0 bases and the V segment lost 5 bases, leaving 4 bases of the junction unmatched. Germline CDR1 and CDR2: NNHDY and SYVADS. The CDR3 sequence: CASRMGGSSYEQYF. CDR3 bases read: TGTGCCAGCAGGATGGGGGGGAGCTCCTATGAACAGTAC.